This T cell receptor beta chain came from a study of T cells in Graves' hyperthyroidism and ophthalmopathy. Study-wide findings and caveats: Most thyroid clonotypes with frequency above 0.001 were detected in blood.

V dropped 0 bases and J dropped 5 bases, with 10 bases sitting between them. Looked up from germline, CDR1 is MNHEY and CDR2 is SMNVEV (reference sequence). This CDR3 contains 15 residues. This clonotype was detected ten times or more. Its antigen is unknown. It was RNA transcripts that yielded the amplified TCR beta CDR3 regions. The primer set for the first-round RT-PCR of the TCR CDR3 was HTBI. MiXCR was run by TCRdb on the multiplex PCR reads, yielding one entry per CDR3 protein. This sample has 300,000 to 400,000 distinct CDR3 sequences; 15% to 20% occur once, and the top ten carry approximately 49%. Diagnostic assessment was based on clinical symptoms, serum thyroxine and TRAb, thyroid ultrasound and orbital computed tomography.

Material for sequencing was blood. The chain is built from TRBV27 and TRBJ1-4; D might be TRBD1 (5 bases). The TCR sequence derives from a woman between 50 and 59 years old with Graves' hyperthyroidism. CDR3 in amino acids: CASSLSTRDNEKLFF. CDR3 in DNA: TGTGCCAGCAGTTTATCGACCAGGGACAATGAAAAACTGTTTTTT.